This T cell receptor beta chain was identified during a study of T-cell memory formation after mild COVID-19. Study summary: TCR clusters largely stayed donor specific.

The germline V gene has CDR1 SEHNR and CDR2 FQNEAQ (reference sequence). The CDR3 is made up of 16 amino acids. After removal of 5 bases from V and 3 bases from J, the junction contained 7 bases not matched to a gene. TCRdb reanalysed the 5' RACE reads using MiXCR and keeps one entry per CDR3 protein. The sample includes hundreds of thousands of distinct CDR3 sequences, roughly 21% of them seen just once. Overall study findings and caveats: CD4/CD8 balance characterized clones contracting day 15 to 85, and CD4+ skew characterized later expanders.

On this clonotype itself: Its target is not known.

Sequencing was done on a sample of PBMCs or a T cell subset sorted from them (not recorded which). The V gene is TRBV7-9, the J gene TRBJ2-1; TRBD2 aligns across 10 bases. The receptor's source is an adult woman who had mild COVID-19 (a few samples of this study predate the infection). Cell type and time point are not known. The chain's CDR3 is CASSDPLAGNYNEQFF. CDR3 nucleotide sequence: TGTGCCAGCAGCGATCCACTAGCGGGAAACTACAATGAGCAGTTCTTC. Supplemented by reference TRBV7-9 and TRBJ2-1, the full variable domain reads DTGVSQNPRHKITKRGQNVTFRCDPISEHNRLYWYRQTLGQGPEFLTYFQNEAQLEKSRLLSDRFSAERPKGSFSTLEIQRTEQGDSAMYLCASSDPLAGNYNEQFFGPGTRLTVL.